The T cell receptor (beta chain) described here comes from a study of blood T cell repertoires in COVID-19. Residents of around 24 US areas, aged about 18 to 95 years, made up the participants. CDR1 is SGHDN and CDR2 is FVKESK in the germline V gene. This CDR3 region has 17 residues. Trimming took 2 bases from V and 5 from J, leaving 19 bases between them. How the authors handled the data: Reference gene primers were amplified, and this amplification served to estimate nucleated cell counts. TCRdb's copy holds only in-frame clones and misses some; the assay was immunoSEQ multiplex PCR. D and trimming were read from the DNA, whereas the V and J calls and clone size are those reported in that table. The sample lists approximately 200,000 clones, over 80% occurring once.

The chain combines TRBV14 with TRBJ2-1, with D perhaps TRBD2 (5 bases). Sequenced: PBMCs or T cells enriched from blood (not recorded which). The TCR originated in a woman in her 30s who had been exposed to COVID-19. The CDR3: CASSQLLGIASNNEQFF. CDR3 sequence (DNA): TGTGCCAGCAGCCAATTACTGGGAATAGCGAGTAACAATGAGCAGTTCTTC.